This TCR beta chain was profiled in a study of cytomegalovirus exposure and HLA in healthy donors. Study-wide results and caveats: In a later analysis, parvovirus B19, influenza, CMV and Epstein-Barr virus appeared linked to several top co-occurrence clusters.

For this clone: What it binds is unknown.

Primers included in the PCR were 60 Vbeta and 13 Jbeta primers. Generated by immunoSEQ multiplex PCR, the TCRdb table keeps only in-frame clones and is missing some. The table includes about 130,000 clones, approximately 63% detected once. The germline V gene encodes CDR1 LNHNV and CDR2 YYDKDF (reference sequence). The CDR3 length is 13 residues. The V gene end was trimmed by 3 bases and the J gene end by 3 bases; junction bases not matched to a gene: 1. This chain uses TRBV15 with TRBJ2-7, with 8 bases that match TRBD1. Sequenced: PBMCs. The clonotype originates from a woman aged 60-70 years in good health and CMV-seropositive. This CDR3 is CATSSGQGYEQYF. DNA for the CDR3: TGTGCCACCAGCAGCGGACAGGGCTACGAGCAGTACTTC. Complete variable domain (other parts from reference TRBV15 and TRBJ2-7): DAMVIQNPRYQVTQFGKPVTLSCSQTLNHNVMYWYQQKSSQAPKLLFHYYDKDFNNEADTPDNFQSRRPNTSFCFLDIRSPGLGDTAMYLCATSSGQGYEQYFGPGTRLTVT.